Described below is a single T cell receptor beta chain sequence and its context. This sample is drawn from a study of blood T cell repertoires in COVID-19. Germline values: CDR1 KGHDR, CDR2 SFDVKD. Trimming left V 5 bases short and J 4 bases short, with 21 bases between. CDR3 size: 17 residues. Generated by immunoSEQ multiplex PCR, the TCRdb table keeps only in-frame clones and is missing some. Among some 300,000 clones, just under 90% were seen once, and the ten largest hold just under 6.5%. The chain couples TRBV24-1 to TRBJ2-3, with D possibly TRBD1 on 6 matching bases. The sequenced material came from peripheral blood. This sequence was found in a woman in her fifties or sixties with COVID-19, enrolled during active disease. For the CDR3, the DNA is TGTGCCACCAGTGGCCCTTCACAGGGAAAGTCTCCAGATACGCAGTATTTT. Translating gives CATSGPSQGKSPDTQYF.